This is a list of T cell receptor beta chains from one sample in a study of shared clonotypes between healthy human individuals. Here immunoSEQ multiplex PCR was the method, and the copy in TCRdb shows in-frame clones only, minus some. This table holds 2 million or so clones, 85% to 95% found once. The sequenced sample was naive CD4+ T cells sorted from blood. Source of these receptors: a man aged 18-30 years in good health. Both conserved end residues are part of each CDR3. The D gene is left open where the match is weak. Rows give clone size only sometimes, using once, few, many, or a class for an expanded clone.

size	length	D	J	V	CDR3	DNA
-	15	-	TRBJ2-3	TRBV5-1	CASSAGAGPGDTQYF	TGCGCCAGCAGCGCGGGGGCAGGGCCAGGTGATACGCAGTATTTT
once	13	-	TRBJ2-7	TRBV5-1	CASSLGGPNEQYF	TGCGCCAGCAGCTTGGGGGGACCCAACGAGCAGTACTTC
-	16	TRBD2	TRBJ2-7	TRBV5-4	CASSPGGAGGHYEQYF	TGTGCCAGCAGCCCCGGGGGAGCGGGAGGCCACTACGAGCAGTACTTC
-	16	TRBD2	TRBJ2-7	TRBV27	CASSLLFRGEGYEQYF	TGTGCCAGCAGCTTATTGTTTCGGGGGGAAGGCTACGAGCAGTACTTC
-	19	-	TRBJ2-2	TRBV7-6	CASSPRPRGAHGEAGELFF	TGTGCCAGCAGCCCCCGTCCGCGCGGGGCTCATGGGGAAGCCGGGGAGCTGTTTTTT
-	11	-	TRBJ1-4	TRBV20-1	CSVGFNEKLFF	TGCAGTGTTGGGTTTAATGAAAAACTGTTTTTT
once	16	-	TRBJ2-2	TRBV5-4	CASSLGGRADTGELFF	TGTGCCAGCAGCTTGGGGGGCAGGGCAGACACCGGGGAGCTGTTTTTT
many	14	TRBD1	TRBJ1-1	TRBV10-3	CAISRDRGGTEAFF	TGTGCCATCAGTCGTGACAGGGGAGGCACTGAAGCTTTCTTT
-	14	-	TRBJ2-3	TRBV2	CASAVGGLTDTQYF	TGTGCCAGCGCCGTTGGAGGACTCACAGATACGCAGTATTTT
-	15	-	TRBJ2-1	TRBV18	CASLPGTPLPGEQFF	TGTGCCAGCTTACCCGGGACACCCCTCCCAGGTGAGCAGTTCTTC
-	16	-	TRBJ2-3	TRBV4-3	CASSPASASGPDTQYF	TGCGCCAGCAGCCCCGCTAGCGCCAGCGGCCCAGATACGCAGTATTTT
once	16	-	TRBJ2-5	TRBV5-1	CASSLARRDGKETQYF	TGCGCCAGCAGCTTGGCCCGAAGGGACGGTAAAGAGACCCAGTACTTC
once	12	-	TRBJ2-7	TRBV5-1	CASSLVGYEQYF	TGCGCCAGCAGCTTGGTCGGGTACGAGCAGTACTTC
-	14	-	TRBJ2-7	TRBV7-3	CASSAQGGSYEQYF	TGTGCCAGCAGCGCTCAGGGGGGATCCTACGAGCAGTACTTC
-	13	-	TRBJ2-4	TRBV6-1	CASSEARENIQYF	TGTGCCAGCAGTGAAGCAAGGGAAAACATTCAGTACTTC
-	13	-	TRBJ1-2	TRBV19	CASTGDLNYGYTF	TGTGCCAGTACCGGGGATCTTAACTATGGCTACACCTTC
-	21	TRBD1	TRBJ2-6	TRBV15	CATSRDPLPGTGHSGANVLTF	TGTGCCACCAGCAGAGATCCGCTGCCCGGGACAGGTCACTCTGGGGCCAACGTCCTGACTTTC
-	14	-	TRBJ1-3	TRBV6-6	CASSWGASGNTIYF	TGTGCCAGCAGTTGGGGGGCTTCAGGAAACACCATATATTTT
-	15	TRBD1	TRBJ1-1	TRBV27	CASSLAGTANTEAFF	TGTGCCAGCAGTTTGGCCGGGACAGCCAACACTGAAGCTTTCTTT
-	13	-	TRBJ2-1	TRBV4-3	CASSQGATNEQFF	TGCGCCAGCAGCCAAGGGGCCACAAATGAGCAGTTCTTC
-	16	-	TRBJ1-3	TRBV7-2	CASSQKTNGDGNTIYF	TGTGCCAGCAGCCAAAAGACCAACGGGGACGGAAACACCATATATTTT
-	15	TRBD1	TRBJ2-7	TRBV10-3	CAISEPGQGTYEQYF	TGTGCCATCAGTGAGCCGGGACAGGGGACCTACGAGCAGTACTTC
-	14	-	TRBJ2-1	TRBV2	CASSERLMATEQFF	TGTGCCAGCAGTGAAAGGCTCATGGCGACTGAGCAGTTCTTC
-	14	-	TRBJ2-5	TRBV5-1	CASSLGDSQETQYF	TGCGCCAGCAGCTTGGGGGATTCCCAAGAGACCCAGTACTTC
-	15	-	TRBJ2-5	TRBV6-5	CASSIDAGTKETQYF	TGTGCCAGCAGCATCGACGCGGGTACGAAAGAGACCCAGTACTTC
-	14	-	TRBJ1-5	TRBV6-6	CASRPGETNQPQHF	TGTGCCAGCAGGCCAGGGGAGACCAATCAGCCCCAGCATTTT
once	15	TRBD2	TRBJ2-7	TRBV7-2	CASATGGGERYEQYF	TGTGCCAGCGCCACGGGAGGGGGAGAACGCTACGAGCAGTACTTC
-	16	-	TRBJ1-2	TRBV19	CASSMGRTERIYGYTF	TGTGCCAGTAGTATGGGAAGGACAGAGCGAATCTATGGCTACACCTTC
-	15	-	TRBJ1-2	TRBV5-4	CASSTPDGANYGYTF	TGTGCCAGCAGTACGCCTGACGGAGCTAACTATGGCTACACCTTC
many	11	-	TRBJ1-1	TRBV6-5	CASSYGTEAFF	TGTGCCAGCAGTTACGGCACTGAAGCTTTCTTT
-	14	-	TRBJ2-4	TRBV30	CAWRAQVRGDIQYF	TGTGCCTGGAGAGCCCAAGTACGGGGAGACATTCAGTACTTC
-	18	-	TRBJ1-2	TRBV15	CATSRDLMGRAESYGYTF	TGTGCCACCAGCAGAGATTTAATGGGGCGGGCAGAGAGCTATGGCTACACCTTC
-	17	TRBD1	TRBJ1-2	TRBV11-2	CASSLGMLGQNKDGYTF	TGTGCCAGCAGCTTAGGAATGTTGGGACAGAACAAGGATGGCTACACCTTC
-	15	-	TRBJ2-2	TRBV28	CASSFGRLSTGELFF	TGTGCCAGCAGTTTCGGTCGACTAAGCACCGGGGAGCTGTTTTTT
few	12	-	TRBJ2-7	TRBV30	CAWKVAVGEQYF	TGTGCCTGGAAAGTTGCCGTGGGCGAGCAGTACTTC
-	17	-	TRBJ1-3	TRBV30	CAWEGRAKVSSGNTIYF	TGTGCCTGGGAGGGGAGGGCGAAGGTGAGCTCTGGAAACACCATATATTTT
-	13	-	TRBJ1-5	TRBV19	CASSIQGSQPQHF	TGTGCCAGTAGTATCCAGGGGAGTCAGCCCCAGCATTTT
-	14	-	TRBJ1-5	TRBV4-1	CASSQEGSNQPQHF	TGCGCCAGCAGCCAGGAGGGTAGCAATCAGCCCCAGCATTTT
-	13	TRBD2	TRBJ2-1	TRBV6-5	CASRRLALNEQFF	TGTGCCAGCAGACGACTAGCTTTGAATGAGCAGTTCTTC
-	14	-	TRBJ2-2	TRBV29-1	CSVAVQGGTGELFF	TGCAGCGTTGCCGTGCAGGGGGGAACCGGGGAGCTGTTTTTT
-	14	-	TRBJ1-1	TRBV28	CASSSWAQNTEAFF	TGTGCCAGCAGTTCATGGGCCCAGAACACTGAAGCTTTCTTT
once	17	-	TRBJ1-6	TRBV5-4	CASSLGSGRLRNSPLHF	TGTGCCAGCAGCTTGGGGTCAGGTAGGCTTCGGAATTCACCCCTCCACTTT
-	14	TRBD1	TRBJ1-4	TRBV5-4	CASSDRGRAEKLFF	TGTGCCAGCAGCGACAGGGGGCGAGCTGAAAAACTGTTTTTT
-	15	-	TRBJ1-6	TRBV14	CASSQGYTLNSPLHF	TGTGCCAGCAGCCAAGGGTATACTCTTAATTCACCCCTCCACTTT
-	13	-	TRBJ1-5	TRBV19	CASSNDRAQPQHF	TGTGCCAGTAGTAACGACAGAGCCCAGCCCCAGCATTTT
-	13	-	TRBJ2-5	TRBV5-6	CASSFAVTTTQYF	TGTGCCAGCAGCTTCGCCGTGACTACGACCCAGTACTTC
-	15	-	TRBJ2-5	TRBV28	CASSRERGMGETQYF	TGTGCCAGCAGTCGCGAAAGGGGGATGGGGGAGACCCAGTACTTC
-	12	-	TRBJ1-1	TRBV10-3	CAISEKGYEAFF	TGTGCCATCAGTGAGAAGGGATATGAAGCTTTCTTT
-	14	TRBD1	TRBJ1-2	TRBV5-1	CASSNRTGRYGYTF	TGCGCCAGCAGCAACCGGACAGGGCGCTATGGCTACACCTTC
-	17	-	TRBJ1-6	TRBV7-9	CASSLDMQGKGYSPLHF	TGTGCCAGCAGCTTAGATATGCAGGGGAAGGGTTATTCACCCCTCCACTTT
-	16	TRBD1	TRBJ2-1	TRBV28	CASSETGTGGRNEQFF	TGTGCCAGCAGCGAAACCGGGACAGGGGGCCGGAATGAGCAGTTCTTC
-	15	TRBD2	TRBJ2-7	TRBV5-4	CASSLPGLANIEQYF	TGTGCCAGCAGCTTGCCGGGACTAGCCAATATCGAGCAGTACTTC
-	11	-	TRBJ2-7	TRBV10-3	CAISGGYEQYF	TGTGCCATCAGCGGAGGCTACGAGCAGTACTTC
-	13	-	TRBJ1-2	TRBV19	CASSIEINYGYTF	TGTGCCAGTAGTATAGAGATTAACTATGGCTACACCTTC